This T cell receptor (beta chain) was observed in a study of shared clonotypes between healthy human individuals. Libraries were prepared by immunoSEQ multiplex PCR; TCRdb keeps only in-frame clonotypes and omits some of them. The table records about 2 million clones, 85% to 95% of them present only once. This clonotype originated in a man younger than 30 in good health. The material sequenced was naive CD4+ T cells sorted from blood. The subset here: CD45RA+ positively selected.

CDR3 amino acids: CASSPNGGQQETQYF. The CDR3 DNA reads as TGTGCCAGCAGCCCTAATGGGGGACAACAAGAGACCCAGTACTTC. The chain combines TRBV7-3 with TRBJ2-5; perhaps TRBD1 as D (6 bases). Trimming cost V 5 bases and J 2 bases, with 15 bases left between them. The germline gives CDR1 SGHTA, CDR2 FQGTGA. This CDR3 has 15 amino acids.